The rows below give T cell receptor beta chains drawn from one sample of a study of cytomegalovirus exposure and HLA in healthy donors. Profiling relied on immunoSEQ multiplex PCR, and the TCRdb table lists in-frame clones only, not all of them. The sample includes about 58,000 clones, around nine tenths seen only once; the top ten take roughly 1%. The specimen sequenced was PBMCs. These receptors originate from a man aged 18 to 29 in good health and CMV-seronegative. Each CDR3 is given with its conserved first and last residue.

v_call cdr3_aa
TRBV9 CASSVAYYNEQFF
TRBV7-9 CASSLRDSPDETEAFF
TRBV5-6 CASSDGGAGSRYQETQYF
TRBV10-3 CAISGKGQGIDEQYF
TRBV28 CASSPTGGKNIQYF
TRBV7-9 CASSQGTSGLYEQYF
TRBV28 CASSLAFFGTSGMGPYNEQFF
TRBV7-9 CASSRGLAGGPGTDTQYF
TRBV10-3 CAISGTSGHSTDTQYF
TRBV19 CARPSGRAGFSYEQYF
TRBV29-1 CSVDRGPANEQYF
TRBV6-5 CASSRDRGPDGYTF
TRBV30 CAWSGLAGLYEQYF
TRBV28 CASSLEGTATNEKLFF
TRBV5-4 CASSSSGTWENIQYF
TRBV4-2 CASSQEVSSGREDTQYF
TRBV28 CASSQSYEQYF
TRBV6-1 CASSAPGLAGGEGETQYF
TRBV19 CASKRGNSYNEQFF
TRBV5-4 CASSLAGRYNEQFF
TRBV19 CASSKGQGARQETQYF
TRBV11-3 CASSFHIGGNTEAFF
TRBV5-1 CASSFSGRYTGELFF
TRBV7-2 CASSLVAGAYNEQFF
TRBV27 CASSRGQGRTEAFF
TRBV6-1 CATESGGGYTF
TRBV6-5 CASSFPGINEQYF
TRBV13 CASSVFGTSLPEQFF
TRBV4-1 CASSQDRQGGNTIYF
TRBV16 CASSQSGGTEAFF
TRBV6-6 CASSYSGGEETQYF
TRBV5-8 CASTGTAYNEQFF
TRBV28 CASSPSPSGRSYEQYF
TRBV4-1 CASSQPGLAGVETQYF
TRBV10-2 CASSESLPGNQPQHF
TRBV12-5 CASGLRARYYEQYF
TRBV7-2 CATTTGAYTEAFF
TRBV7-9 CASSPPLANTGELFF
TRBV11-2 CASRLSADTQYF
TRBV11-2 CASSSPGKSNEQFF
TRBV4-1 CASSYGTSGSRYEQYF
TRBV11-3 CASSIGTSRTDTQYF
TRBV7-9 CASSLDSGTGNEQFF
TRBV11-3 CASSTLGGAANTQYF
TRBV6-5 CASRLDGSSYNEQFF
TRBV27 CASSEVGSTTGELFF
TRBV27 CASSPRTAPEAFF
TRBV18 CASSPGQERNQPQHF
TRBV13 CASKRANTGELFF
TRBV9 CASSYLAGTPYNEQFF
TRBV4-1 CASSQDAQGSDQPQHF
TRBV5-6 CASSLNTGELFF
TRBV10-3 CAISDSAVYGYTF